The 14 T cell receptor beta chains below all came from one sample that was sequenced in a study of blood T cell repertoires in COVID-19. TCRdb's copy holds only in-frame clones and misses some; the assay was immunoSEQ multiplex PCR. The sample consists of more than 300,000 clones, 85% to 90% of them appearing once. Sequences were obtained from peripheral blood. The source of these receptors is a woman in her fifties or sixties with COVID-19, enrolled during active disease.

The V gene is TRBV5-1, the J gene TRBJ1-1, with D possibly being TRBD1 (5 bases). V was cut by 5 bases and J by 3 bases, with 11 bases left in between. Germline CDR1 and CDR2: SGHRS and YFSETQ. This CDR3 comprises 13 residues. The CDR3 loop is CASRQDRDTEAFF. CDR3 bases: TGCGCCAGCAGACAGGACCGCGACACTGAAGCTTTCTTT.

The V call is TRBV5-1, the J call TRBJ2-7; 8 bases map to TRBD1. Per germline, CDR1 SGHRS and CDR2 YFSETQ. There are 15 residues in the CDR3. Unmatched junction bases numbered 7, after V lost 1 base and J lost 4 bases. The CDR3 here is CASSLSPGQVYEQYF. The CDR3 DNA sequence: TGCGCCAGCAGCTTGAGTCCGGGACAGGTTTACGAGCAGTACTTC.

The chain couples TRBV11-3 to TRBJ2-5; 8 bases match TRBD1. Per germline, CDR1 SGHNT and CDR2 YENEEA. The CDR3 is 14 amino acids. The J segment lost 4 bases and the V segment lost 6 bases, leaving 7 bases of the junction unmatched. The CDR3 region has the DNA TGTGCCAGCAGTTCAGGACAGGGCCGAGAGACCCAGTACTTC. Its protein is CASSSGQGRETQYF.

This chain joins TRBV11-2 and TRBJ2-7, with D unresolved. Germline CDR1 is SGHAT and CDR2 is FQNNGV. Trimming took off 1 base at V and 0 bases at J, with 10 bases between the two ends. The CDR3 sequence is 15 residues long. CDR3 sequence reads: CASSLGATLSYEQYF. The CDR3 DNA reads TGTGCCAGCAGCTTAGGGGCTACCCTCTCCTACGAGCAGTACTTC.

This clone came up once. CDR3 in amino acids: CSVGGTSGSGADTQYF. The CDR3 bases are TGCAGCGTTGGTGGGACTAGCGGGAGTGGCGCAGATACGCAGTATTTT. The genes are TRBV29-1 and TRBJ2-3, with 14 bases fitting TRBD2. This CDR3 is 16 amino acids long. Per germline, CDR1 SQVTM and CDR2 ANQGSEA. V lost 4 bases to trimming and J lost 4 bases; unmatched junction nucleotides: 7.

The J gene is TRBJ2-1, the V gene TRBV9; TRBD1 is a possible D gene (5 bases). The CDR3 spans 14 residues. The germline V and J ends were trimmed by 0 bases and 8 bases, with 12 bases remaining between them. Germline lookup yields CDR1 SGDLS and CDR2 YYNGEE. In DNA, the CDR3 is TGTGCCAGCAGCGTAGGAACAGGCCCTTATGAGCAGTTCTTC. As protein: CASSVGTGPYEQFF.

This sequence joins TRBV24-1 and TRBJ2-1; a weak D match, TRBD1 (5 bases). The CDR3 is 14 amino acids. Trimming left V 2 bases short and J 6 bases short, with 10 bases between. Germline V gives CDR1 KGHDR, CDR2 SFDVKD. The CDR3 nucleotides read TGTGCCACCAGTGATTCCAGGGTCAGCAATGAGCAGTTCTTC. Translation: CATSDSRVSNEQFF.

The chain couples TRBV6-2 or TRBV6-3 to TRBJ1-1; D is unclear. This CDR3 comprises 13 residues. V was cut by 4 bases and J by 9 bases, with 15 bases left in between. The germline V gene encodes CDR1 MNHEY and CDR2 SVGEGT. The DNA for the CDR3 is TGTGCCAGCAGTTTAGTTGGCGGAAAGAAAGCTTTCTTT. Translation: CASSLVGGKKAFF.

This clone was picked up a small number of times. The CDR3 region is CASTSTGGWYEQYF. CDR3 DNA: TGTGCCAGCACCTCGACAGGGGGTTGGTACGAGCAGTACTTC. J is TRBJ2-7 and V is TRBV11-3; 9 bases are a match to TRBD1. This CDR3 has 14 amino acids. J lost 4 bases, V lost 7 bases, and 8 bases had no gene match. Germline loops: CDR1 SGHNT, CDR2 YENEEA.

This sequence joins TRBV5-1 and TRBJ2-2; possible D gene TRBD2, 6 bases. The V and J ends lost 4 bases and 5 bases respectively, with 15 bases between them. CDR1 SGHRS and CDR2 YFSETQ come from the germline V gene. The CDR3 has 15 residues. Written as DNA, the CDR3 is TGCGCCAGCAGCCCACGGGGGTTGGGAACCGGGGAGCTGTTTTTT. It encodes CASSPRGLGTGELFF.

The rearrangement uses TRBV4-1 and TRBJ2-1; 13 bases match TRBD2. The CDR3 loop spans 17 amino acids. Trimming took 3 bases from V and 6 from J; bases not matched to a gene: 8. CDR1 is MGHRA and CDR2 is YSYEKL in the germline V gene. The CDR3 DNA sequence: TGCGCCAGCAGCCATCCACCGGGACTAGCGGGACCCAATGAGCAGTTCTTC. As protein: CASSHPPGLAGPNEQFF.

This clone was seen more than once but under ten times. The chain has TRBV6-2 or TRBV6-3 and TRBJ1-1; no firm D call. Germline lookup yields CDR1 MNHEY and CDR2 SVGEGT. The CDR3 sequence is 13 residues long. V was pared by 1 base and J by 1 base, with 4 bases between. The CDR3 protein is CASSYWANTEAFF. In DNA, the CDR3 is TGTGCCAGCAGTTACTGGGCGAACACTGAAGCTTTCTTT.

Concerning this clone: The sample contains more than one DNA sequence encoding this CDR3. The J gene is TRBJ1-5, the V gene TRBV5-6; 7 positions agree with TRBD1. The V gene's germline CDR1 is SGHDT and CDR2 YYEEEE. This CDR3 has 14 amino acids. V lost 4 bases and J lost 3; bases outside the gene matches: 4. CDR3 in DNA: TGTGCCAGCAGCCTGGGACAGATCAATCAGCCCCAGCATTTT. Its protein product is CASSLGQINQPQHF.

This chain links TRBV5-5 with TRBJ2-2; tentatively, D is TRBD2 (5 bases). CDR1 and CDR2 (germline): SGHKS, YYEKEE (reference sequence). The length of the CDR3 is 16 residues. The germline V and J ends were trimmed by 1 base and 2 bases, with 12 bases remaining between them. The CDR3 DNA reads as TGTGCCAGCAGCTTGTACCGGGAACACAACACCGGGGAGCTGTTTTTT. Its protein product is CASSLYREHNTGELFF. The full variable domain, with the rest looked up from reference TRBV5-5 and TRBJ2-2, is DAGVTQSPTHLIKTRGQQVTLRCSPISGHKSVSWYQQVLGQGPQFIFQYYEKEERGRGNFPDRFSARQFPNYSSELNVNALLLGDSALYLCASSLYREHNTGELFFGEGSRLTVL.